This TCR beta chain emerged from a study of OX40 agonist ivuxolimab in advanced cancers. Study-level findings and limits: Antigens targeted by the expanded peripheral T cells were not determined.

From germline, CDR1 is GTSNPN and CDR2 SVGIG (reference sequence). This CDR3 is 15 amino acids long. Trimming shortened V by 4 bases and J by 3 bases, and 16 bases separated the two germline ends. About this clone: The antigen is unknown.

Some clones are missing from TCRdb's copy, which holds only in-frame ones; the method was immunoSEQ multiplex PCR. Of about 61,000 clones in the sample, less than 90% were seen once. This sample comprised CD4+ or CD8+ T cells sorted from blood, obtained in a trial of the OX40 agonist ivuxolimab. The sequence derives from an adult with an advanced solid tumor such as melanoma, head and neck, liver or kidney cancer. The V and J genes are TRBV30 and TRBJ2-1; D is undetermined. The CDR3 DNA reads TGTGCCTGGAAGGACGGATTACGATTCTACAATGAGCAGTTCTTC. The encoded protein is CAWKDGLRFYNEQFF.